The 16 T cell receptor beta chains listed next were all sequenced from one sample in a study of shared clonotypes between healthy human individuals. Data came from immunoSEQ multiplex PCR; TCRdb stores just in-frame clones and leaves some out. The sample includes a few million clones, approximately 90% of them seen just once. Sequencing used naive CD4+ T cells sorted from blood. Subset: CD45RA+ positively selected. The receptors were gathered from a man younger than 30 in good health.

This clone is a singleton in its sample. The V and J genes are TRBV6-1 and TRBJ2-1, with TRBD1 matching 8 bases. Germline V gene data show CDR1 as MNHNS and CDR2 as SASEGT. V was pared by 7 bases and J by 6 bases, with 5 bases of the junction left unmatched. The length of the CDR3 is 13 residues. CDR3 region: CASTADRANEQFF. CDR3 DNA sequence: TGTGCCAGCACCGCGGACAGGGCCAATGAGCAGTTCTTC.

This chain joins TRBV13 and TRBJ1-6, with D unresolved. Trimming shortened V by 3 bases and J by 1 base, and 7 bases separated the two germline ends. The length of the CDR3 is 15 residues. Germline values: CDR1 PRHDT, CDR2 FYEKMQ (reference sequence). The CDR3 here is CASSLSNSYNSPLHF. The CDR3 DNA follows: TGTGCCAGCAGCTTGTCGAATTCCTATAATTCACCCCTCCACTTT.

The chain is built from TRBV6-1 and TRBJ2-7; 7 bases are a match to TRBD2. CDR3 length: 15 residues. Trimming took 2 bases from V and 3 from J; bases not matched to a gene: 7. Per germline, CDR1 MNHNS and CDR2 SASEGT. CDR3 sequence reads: CASSEPSGGGYEQYF. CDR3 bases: TGTGCCAGCAGTGAACCGTCCGGCGGGGGCTACGAGCAGTACTTC.

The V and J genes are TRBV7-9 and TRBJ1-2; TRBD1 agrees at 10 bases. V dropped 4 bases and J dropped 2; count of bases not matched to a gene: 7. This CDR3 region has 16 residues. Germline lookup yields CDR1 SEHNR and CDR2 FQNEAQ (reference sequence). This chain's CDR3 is CASSSQPGQGNYGYTF. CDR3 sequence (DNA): TGTGCCAGCAGCTCTCAACCGGGACAGGGGAACTATGGCTACACCTTC.

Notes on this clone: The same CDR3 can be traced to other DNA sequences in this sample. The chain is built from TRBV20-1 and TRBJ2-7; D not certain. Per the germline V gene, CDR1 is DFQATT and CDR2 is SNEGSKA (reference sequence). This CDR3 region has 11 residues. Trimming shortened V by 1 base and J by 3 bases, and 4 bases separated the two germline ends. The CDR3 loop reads CSARGDYEQYF. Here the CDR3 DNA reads TGCAGTGCTAGAGGGGACTACGAGCAGTACTTC.

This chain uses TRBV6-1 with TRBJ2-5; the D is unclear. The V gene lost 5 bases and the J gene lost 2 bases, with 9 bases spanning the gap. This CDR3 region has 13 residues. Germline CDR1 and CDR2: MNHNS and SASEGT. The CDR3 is CASSRERQETQYF. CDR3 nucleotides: TGTGCCAGCAGTAGAGAGAGGCAAGAGACCCAGTACTTC.

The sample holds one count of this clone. The CDR3 spells CASSRGQGTNQPQHF. The CDR3 bases are TGTGCCAGCAGTCGGGGGCAGGGGACGAATCAGCCCCAGCATTTT. This chain joins TRBV9 and TRBJ1-5, with D perhaps matching TRBD1 (6 bases). Trimming took off 5 bases at V and 4 bases at J, with 16 bases between the two ends. The germline V gene has CDR1 SGDLS and CDR2 YYNGEE. CDR3 length equals 15 residues.

Written as DNA, the CDR3 is TGTGCCATCAGTGAGTCCCGGACTGAGAGCTCCTACAATGAGCAGTTCTTC. This encodes CAISESRTESSYNEQFF. The V call is TRBV10-3, the J call TRBJ2-1, with TRBD2 as a possible D gene (5 bases). This CDR3 is 17 amino acids long. Looked up from germline, CDR1 is ENHRY and CDR2 is SYGVKD. The V gene lost 0 bases and the J gene lost 0 bases, with 12 bases spanning the gap.

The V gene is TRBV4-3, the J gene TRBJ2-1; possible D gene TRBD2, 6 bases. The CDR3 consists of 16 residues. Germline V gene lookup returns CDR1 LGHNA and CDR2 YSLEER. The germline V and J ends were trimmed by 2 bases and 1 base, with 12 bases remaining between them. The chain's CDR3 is CASSQSYRESYNEQFF. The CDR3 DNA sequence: TGCGCCAGCAGCCAAAGTTACCGGGAGTCCTACAATGAGCAGTTCTTC.

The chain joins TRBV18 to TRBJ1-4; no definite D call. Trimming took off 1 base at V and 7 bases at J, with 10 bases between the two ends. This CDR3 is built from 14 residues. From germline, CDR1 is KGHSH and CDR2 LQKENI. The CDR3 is CASSPLGNSEKLFF. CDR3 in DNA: TGTGCCAGCTCACCACTCGGAAATAGTGAAAAACTGTTTTTT.

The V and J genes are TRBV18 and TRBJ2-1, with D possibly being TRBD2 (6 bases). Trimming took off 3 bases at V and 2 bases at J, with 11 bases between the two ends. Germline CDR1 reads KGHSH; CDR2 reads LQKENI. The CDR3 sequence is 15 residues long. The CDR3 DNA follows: TGTGCCAGCTCACCGGGACTCCAGACCTACAATGAGCAGTTCTTC. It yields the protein CASSPGLQTYNEQFF. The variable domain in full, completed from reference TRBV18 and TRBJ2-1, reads NAGVMQNPRHLVRRRGQEARLRCSPMKGHSHVYWYRQLPEEGLKFMVYLQKENIIDESGMPKERFSAEFPKEGPSILRIQQVVRGDSAAYFCASSPGLQTYNEQFFGPGTRLTVL.

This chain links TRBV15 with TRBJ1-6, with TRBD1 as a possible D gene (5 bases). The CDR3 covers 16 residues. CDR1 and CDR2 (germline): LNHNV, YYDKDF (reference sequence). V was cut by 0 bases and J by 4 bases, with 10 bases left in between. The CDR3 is CATSRDPGEYNSPLHF. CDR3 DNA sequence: TGTGCCACCAGCAGAGATCCGGGGGAGTATAATTCACCCCTCCACTTT. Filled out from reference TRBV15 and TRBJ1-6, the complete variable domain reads DAMVIQNPRYQVTQFGKPVTLSCSQTLNHNVMYWYQQKSSQAPKLLFHYYDKDFNNEADTPDNFQSRRPNTSFCFLDIRSPGLGDTAMYLCATSRDPGEYNSPLHFGNGTRLTVT.

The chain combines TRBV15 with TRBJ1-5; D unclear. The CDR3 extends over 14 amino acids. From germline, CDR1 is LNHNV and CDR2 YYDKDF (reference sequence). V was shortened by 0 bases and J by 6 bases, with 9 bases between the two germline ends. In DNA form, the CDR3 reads TGTGCCACCAGCAGAGAGGAAGGGCTTCAGCCCCAGCATTTT. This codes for CATSREEGLQPQHF. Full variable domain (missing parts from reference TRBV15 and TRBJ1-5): DAMVIQNPRYQVTQFGKPVTLSCSQTLNHNVMYWYQQKSSQAPKLLFHYYDKDFNNEADTPDNFQSRRPNTSFCFLDIRSPGLGDTAMYLCATSREEGLQPQHFGDGTRLSIL.

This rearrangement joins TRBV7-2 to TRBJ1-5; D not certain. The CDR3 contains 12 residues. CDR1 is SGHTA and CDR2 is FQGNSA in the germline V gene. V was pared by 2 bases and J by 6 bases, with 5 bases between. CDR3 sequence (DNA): TGTGCCAGCAGCTTATTGGGTCAGCCCCAGCATTTT. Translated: CASSLLGQPQHF. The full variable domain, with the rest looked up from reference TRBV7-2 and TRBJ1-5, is GAGVSQSPSNKVTEKGKDVELRCDPISGHTALYWYRQSLGQGLEFLIYFQGNSAPDKSGLPSDRFSAERTGGSVSTLTIQRTQQEDSAVYLCASSLLGQPQHFGDGTRLSIL.

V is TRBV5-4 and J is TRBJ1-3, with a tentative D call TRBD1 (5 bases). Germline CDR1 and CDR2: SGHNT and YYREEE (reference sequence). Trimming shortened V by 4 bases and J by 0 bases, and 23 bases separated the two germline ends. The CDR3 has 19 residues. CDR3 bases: TGTGCCAGCAGCCCCCAGGGAACCGGGGCCAGAAGCTCTGGAAACACCATATATTTT. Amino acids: CASSPQGTGARSSGNTIYF.

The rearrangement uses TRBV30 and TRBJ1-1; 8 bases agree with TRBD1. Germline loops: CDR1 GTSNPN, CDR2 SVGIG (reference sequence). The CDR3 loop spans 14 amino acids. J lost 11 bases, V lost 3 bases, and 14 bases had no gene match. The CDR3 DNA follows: TGTGCCTGGAGATCTGGGACAGGCGGCTTGGGGGCTTTCTTT. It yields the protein CAWRSGTGGLGAFF.